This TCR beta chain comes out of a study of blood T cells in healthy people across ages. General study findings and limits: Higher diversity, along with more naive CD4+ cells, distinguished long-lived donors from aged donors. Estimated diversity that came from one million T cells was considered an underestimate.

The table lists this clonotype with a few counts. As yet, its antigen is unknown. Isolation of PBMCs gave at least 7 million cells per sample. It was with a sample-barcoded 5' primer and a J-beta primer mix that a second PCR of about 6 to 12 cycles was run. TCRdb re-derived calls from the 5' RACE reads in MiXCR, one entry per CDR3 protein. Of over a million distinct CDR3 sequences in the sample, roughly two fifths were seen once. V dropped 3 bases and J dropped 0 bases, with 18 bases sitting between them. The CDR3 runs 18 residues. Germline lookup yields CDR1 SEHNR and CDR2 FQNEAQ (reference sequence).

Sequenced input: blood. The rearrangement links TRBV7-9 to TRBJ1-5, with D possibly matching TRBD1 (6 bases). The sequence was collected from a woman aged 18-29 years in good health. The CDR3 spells CASSLAFGGVYSNQPQHF. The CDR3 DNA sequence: TGTGCCAGCAGCTTGGCTTTCGGGGGCGTCTATAGCAATCAGCCCCAGCATTTT.